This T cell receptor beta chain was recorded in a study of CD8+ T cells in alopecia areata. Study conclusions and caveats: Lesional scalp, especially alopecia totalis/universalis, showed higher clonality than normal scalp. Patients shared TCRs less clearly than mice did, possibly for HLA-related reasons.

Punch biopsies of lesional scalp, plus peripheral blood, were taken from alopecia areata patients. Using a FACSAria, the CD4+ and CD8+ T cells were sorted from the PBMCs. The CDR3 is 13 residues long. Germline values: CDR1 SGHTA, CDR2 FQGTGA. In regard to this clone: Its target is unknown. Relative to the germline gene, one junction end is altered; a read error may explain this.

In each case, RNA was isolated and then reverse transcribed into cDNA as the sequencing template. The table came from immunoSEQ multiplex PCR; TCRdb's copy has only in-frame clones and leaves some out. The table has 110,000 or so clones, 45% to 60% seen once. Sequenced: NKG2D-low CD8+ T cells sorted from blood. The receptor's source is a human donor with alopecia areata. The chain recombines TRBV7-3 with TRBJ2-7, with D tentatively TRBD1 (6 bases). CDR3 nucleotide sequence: TGTGCCAGCGGCTTGGGGGCGGTGGGAGAGCAGTACTTC. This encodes CASGLGAVGEQYF.